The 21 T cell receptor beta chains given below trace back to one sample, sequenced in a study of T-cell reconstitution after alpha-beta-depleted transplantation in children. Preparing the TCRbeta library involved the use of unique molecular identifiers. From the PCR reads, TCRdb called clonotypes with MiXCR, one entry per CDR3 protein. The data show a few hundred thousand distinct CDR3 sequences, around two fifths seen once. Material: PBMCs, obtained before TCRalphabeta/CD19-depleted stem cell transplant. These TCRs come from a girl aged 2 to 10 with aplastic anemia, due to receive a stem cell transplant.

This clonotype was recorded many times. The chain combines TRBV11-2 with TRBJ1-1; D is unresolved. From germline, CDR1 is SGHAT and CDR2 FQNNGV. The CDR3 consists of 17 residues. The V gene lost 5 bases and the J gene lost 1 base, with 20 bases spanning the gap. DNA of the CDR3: TGTGCCAGCAGCCCCGGGCGGGGAGCAGTACGGAACACTGAAGCTTTCTTT. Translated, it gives CASSPGRGAVRNTEAFF.

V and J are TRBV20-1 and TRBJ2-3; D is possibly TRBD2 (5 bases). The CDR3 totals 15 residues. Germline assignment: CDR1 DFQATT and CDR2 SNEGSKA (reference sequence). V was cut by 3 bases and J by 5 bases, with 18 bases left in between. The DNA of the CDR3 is TGCAGTGCTAGGACGCCGGAGGTCACTGAAGATACGCAGTATTTT. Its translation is CSARTPEVTEDTQYF.

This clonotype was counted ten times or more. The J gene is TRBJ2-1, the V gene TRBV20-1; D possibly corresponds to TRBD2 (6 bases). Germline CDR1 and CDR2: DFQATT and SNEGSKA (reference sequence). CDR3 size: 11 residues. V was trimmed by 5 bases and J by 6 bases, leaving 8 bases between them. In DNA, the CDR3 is TGCAGTGCTCGACTAGGCAATGAGCAGTTCTTC. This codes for CSARLGNEQFF.

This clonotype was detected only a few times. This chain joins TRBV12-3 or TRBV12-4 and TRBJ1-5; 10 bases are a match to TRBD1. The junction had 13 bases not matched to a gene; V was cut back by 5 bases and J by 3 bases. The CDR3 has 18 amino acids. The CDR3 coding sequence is TGTGCCAGCAGTGCCCGGACAGGGGGGGCCACTCTCAATCAGCCCCAGCATTTT. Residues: CASSARTGGATLNQPQHF.

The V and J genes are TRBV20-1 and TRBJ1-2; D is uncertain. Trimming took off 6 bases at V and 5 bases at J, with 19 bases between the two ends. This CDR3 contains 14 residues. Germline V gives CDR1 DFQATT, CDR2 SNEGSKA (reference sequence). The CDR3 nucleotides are TGCAGTGCGCGAGGTGACATAGGTCTTTATGGCTACACCTTC. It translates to CSARGDIGLYGYTF.

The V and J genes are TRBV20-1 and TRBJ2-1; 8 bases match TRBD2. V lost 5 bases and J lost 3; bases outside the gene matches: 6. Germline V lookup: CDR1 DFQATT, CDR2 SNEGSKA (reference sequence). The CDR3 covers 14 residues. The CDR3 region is CSADGSGVYNEQFF. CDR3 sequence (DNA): TGCAGTGCTGATGGTAGCGGGGTCTACAATGAGCAGTTCTTC.

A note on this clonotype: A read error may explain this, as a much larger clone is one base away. The chain's CDR3 is CASSRLVGDTQYF. Written as DNA, the CDR3 is TGTGCCAGCAGCCGACTAGTGGGAGACACCCAGTACTTC. The chain employs TRBV3-1 and TRBJ2-5; D might be TRBD2 (6 bases). Looked up from germline, CDR1 is LGHDT and CDR2 is YNNKEL (reference sequence). V was pared by 4 bases and J by 8 bases, with 14 bases between. The CDR3 is made up of 13 amino acids.

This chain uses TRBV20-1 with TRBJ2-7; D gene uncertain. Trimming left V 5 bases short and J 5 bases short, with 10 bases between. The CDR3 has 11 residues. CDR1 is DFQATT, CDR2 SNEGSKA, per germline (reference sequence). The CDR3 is CSARLPDEQYF. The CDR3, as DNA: TGCAGTGCTCGACTTCCGGACGAGCAGTACTTC.

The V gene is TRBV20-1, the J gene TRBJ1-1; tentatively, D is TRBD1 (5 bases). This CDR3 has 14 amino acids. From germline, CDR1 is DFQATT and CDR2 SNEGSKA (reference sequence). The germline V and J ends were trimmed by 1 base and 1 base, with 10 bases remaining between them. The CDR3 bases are TGCAGTGCTAGAGCGGGGCCCGGGAACACTGAAGCTTTCTTT. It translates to CSARAGPGNTEAFF.

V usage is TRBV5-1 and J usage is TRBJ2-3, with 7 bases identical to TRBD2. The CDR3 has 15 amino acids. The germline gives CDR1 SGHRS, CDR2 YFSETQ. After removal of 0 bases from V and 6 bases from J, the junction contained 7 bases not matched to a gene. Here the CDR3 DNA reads TGCGCCAGCAGCTTGGTTCCGGGAGCGGGGGATACGCAGTATTTT. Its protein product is CASSLVPGAGDTQYF.

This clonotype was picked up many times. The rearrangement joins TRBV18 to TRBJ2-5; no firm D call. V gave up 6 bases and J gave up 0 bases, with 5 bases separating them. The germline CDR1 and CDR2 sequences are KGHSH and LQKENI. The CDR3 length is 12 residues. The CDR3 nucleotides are TGTGCCAGCTCTAGGTACCAAGAGACCCAGTACTTC. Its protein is CASSRYQETQYF.

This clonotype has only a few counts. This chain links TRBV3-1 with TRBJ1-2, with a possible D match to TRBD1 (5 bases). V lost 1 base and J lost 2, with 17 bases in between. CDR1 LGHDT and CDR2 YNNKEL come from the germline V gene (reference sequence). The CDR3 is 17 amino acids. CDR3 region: CASSQVVATAQNYGYTF. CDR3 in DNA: TGTGCCAGCAGCCAAGTAGTGGCGACAGCCCAAAACTATGGCTACACCTTC.

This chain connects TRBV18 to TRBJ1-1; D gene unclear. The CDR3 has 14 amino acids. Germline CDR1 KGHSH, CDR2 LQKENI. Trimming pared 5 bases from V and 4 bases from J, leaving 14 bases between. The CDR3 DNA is TGTGCCAGCTCATCCGAGTCCATGGTCACTGAAGCTTTCTTT. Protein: CASSSESMVTEAFF.

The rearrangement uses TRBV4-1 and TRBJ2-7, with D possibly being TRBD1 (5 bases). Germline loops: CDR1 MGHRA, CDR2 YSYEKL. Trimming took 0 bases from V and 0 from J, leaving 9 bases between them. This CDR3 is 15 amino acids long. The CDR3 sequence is CASSQETASSYEQYF. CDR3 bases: TGCGCCAGCAGCCAAGAGACAGCGAGCTCCTACGAGCAGTACTTC.

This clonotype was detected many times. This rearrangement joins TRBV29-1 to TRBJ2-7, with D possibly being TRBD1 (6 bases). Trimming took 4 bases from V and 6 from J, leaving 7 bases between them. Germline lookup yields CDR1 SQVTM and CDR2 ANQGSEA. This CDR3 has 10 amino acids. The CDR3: CSVVGGEQYF. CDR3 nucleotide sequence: TGCAGCGTTGTAGGGGGCGAGCAGTACTTC.

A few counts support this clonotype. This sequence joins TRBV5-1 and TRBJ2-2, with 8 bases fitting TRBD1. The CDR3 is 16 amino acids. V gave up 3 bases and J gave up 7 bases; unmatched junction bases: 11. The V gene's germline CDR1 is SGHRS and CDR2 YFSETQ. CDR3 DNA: TGCGCCAGCAGCTCTCGGACAGGGAATTCCAACGGGGAGCTGTTTTTT. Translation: CASSSRTGNSNGELFF.

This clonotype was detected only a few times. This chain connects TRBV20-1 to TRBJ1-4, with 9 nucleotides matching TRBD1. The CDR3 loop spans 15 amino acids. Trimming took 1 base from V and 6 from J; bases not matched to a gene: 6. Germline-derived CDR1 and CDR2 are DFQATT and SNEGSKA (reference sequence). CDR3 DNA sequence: TGCAGTGCTAGAGCGGGGACAGGGCTGGATGAAAAACTGTTTTTT. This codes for CSARAGTGLDEKLFF.

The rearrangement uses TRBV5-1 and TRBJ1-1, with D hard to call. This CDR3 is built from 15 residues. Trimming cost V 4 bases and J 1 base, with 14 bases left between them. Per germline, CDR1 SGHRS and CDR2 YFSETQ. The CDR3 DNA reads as TGCGCCAGCAGCGCGGACGACGGCCGGAACACTGAAGCTTTCTTT. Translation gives CASSADDGRNTEAFF.

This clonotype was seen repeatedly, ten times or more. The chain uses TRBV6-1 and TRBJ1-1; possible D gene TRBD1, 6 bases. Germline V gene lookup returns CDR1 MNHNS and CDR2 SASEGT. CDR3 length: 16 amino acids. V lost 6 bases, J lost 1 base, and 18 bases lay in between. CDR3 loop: CASRPSRGGANTEAFF. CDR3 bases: TGTGCCAGCAGGCCTTCCCGGGGGGGGGCGAACACTGAAGCTTTCTTT.

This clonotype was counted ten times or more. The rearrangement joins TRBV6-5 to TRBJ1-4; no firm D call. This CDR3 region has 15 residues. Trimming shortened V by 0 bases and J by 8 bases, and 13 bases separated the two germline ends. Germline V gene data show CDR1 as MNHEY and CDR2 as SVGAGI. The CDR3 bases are TGTGCCAGCAGTTACTCGATTGGAATGGAGGAAAAACTGTTTTTT. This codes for CASSYSIGMEEKLFF.

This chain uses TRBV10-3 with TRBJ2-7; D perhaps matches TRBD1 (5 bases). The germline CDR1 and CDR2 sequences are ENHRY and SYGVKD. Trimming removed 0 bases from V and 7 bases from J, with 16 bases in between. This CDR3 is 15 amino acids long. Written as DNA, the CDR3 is TGTGCCATCAGTGAGTCCGTGGCAGTTCCAGGGGAGCAGTACTTC. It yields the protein CAISESVAVPGEQYF.